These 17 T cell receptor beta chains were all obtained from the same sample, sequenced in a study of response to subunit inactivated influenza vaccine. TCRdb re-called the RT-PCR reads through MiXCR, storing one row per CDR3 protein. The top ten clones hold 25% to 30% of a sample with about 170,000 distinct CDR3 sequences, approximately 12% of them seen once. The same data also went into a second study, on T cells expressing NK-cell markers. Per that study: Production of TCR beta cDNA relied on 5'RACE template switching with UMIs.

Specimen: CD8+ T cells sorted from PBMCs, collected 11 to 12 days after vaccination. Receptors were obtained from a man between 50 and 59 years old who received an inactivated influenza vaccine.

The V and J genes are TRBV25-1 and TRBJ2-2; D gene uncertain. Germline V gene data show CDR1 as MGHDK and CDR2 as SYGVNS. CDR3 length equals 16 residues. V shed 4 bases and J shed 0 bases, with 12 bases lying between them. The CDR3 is CASSADFSPNTGELFF. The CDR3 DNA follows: TGTGCCAGCAGTGCGGATTTCTCTCCGAACACCGGGGAGCTGTTTTTT.

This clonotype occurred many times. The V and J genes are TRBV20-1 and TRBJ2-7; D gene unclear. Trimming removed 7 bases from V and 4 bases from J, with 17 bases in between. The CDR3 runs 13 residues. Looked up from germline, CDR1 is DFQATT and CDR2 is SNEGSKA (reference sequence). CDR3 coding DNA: TGCAGTGTACTTGAACTGGGGAAATACGAGCAGTACTTC. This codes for CSVLELGKYEQYF.

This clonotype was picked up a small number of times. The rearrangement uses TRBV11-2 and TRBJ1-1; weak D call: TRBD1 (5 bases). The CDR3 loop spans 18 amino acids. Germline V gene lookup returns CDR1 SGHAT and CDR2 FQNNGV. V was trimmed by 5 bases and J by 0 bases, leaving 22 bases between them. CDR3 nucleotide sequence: TGTGCCAGCAGCCAAACAGGCCCCGTATACCTAATGAACACTGAAGCTTTCTTT. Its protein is CASSQTGPVYLMNTEAFF. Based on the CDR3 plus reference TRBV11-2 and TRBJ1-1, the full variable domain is EAGVAQSPRYKIIEKRQSVAFWCNPISGHATLYWYQQILGQGPKLLIQFQNNGVVDDSQLPKDRFSAERLKGVDSTLKIQPAKLEDSAVYLCASSQTGPVYLMNTEAFFGQGTRLTVV.

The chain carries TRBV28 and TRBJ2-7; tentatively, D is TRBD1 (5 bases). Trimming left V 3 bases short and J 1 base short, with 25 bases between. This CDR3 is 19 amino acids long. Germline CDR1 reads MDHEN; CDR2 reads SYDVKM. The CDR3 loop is CASSLPATGRKGYSYEQYF. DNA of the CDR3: TGTGCCAGCAGTTTGCCCGCCACGGGCAGGAAGGGGTATTCCTACGAGCAGTACTTC.

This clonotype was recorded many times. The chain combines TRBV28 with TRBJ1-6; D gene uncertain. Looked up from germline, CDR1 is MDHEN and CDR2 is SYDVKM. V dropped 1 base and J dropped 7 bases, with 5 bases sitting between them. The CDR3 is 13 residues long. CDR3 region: CASSLSGNSPLHF. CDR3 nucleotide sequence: TGTGCCAGCAGTTTATCCGGGAATTCACCCCTCCACTTT.

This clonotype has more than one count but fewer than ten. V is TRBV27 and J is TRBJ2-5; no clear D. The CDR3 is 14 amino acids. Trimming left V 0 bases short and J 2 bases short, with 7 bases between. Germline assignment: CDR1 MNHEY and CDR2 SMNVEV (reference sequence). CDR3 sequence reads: CASSLSMVQETQYF. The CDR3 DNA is TGTGCCAGCAGTTTATCCATGGTACAAGAGACCCAGTACTTC.

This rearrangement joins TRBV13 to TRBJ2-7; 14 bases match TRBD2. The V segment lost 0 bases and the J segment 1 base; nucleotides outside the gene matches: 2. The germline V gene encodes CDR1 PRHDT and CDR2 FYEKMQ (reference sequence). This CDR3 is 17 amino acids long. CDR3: CASSLGTSGGASYEQYF. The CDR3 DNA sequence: TGTGCCAGCAGCTTAGGGACTAGCGGGGGGGCATCCTACGAGCAGTACTTC.

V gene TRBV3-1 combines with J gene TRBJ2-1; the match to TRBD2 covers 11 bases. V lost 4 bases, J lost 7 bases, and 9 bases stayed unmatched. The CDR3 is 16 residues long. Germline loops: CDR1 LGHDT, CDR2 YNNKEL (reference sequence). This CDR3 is CASSPPISGGANEQFF. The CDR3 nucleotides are TGTGCCAGCAGCCCCCCGATTAGCGGGGGGGCAAATGAGCAGTTCTTC.

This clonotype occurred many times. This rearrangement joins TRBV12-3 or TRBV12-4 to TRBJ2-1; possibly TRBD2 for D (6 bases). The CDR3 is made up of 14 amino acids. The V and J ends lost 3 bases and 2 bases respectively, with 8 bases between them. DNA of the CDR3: TGTGCCAGCAGTTTGGGGGGAACCTACAATGAGCAGTTCTTC. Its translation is CASSLGGTYNEQFF.

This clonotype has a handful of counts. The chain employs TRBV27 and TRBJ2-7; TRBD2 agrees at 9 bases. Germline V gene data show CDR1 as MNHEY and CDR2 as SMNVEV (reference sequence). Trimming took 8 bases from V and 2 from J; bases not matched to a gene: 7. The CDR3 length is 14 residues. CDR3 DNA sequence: TGTGCCAGCTCAGAAGCGGGGGGCCCCTACGAGCAGTACTTC. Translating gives CASSEAGGPYEQYF.

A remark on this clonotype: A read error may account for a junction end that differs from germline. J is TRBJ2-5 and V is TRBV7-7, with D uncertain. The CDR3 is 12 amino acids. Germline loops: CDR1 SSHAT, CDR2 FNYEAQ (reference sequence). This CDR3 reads CASTPNGETQYF. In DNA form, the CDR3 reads TGTGCTAGCACCCCGAACGGGGAGACCCAGTACTTC.

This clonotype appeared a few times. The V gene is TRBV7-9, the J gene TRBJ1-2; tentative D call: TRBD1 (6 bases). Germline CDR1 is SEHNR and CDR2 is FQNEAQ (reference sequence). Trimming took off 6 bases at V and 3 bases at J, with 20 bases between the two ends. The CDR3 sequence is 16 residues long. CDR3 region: CASSSLAQGFDYGYTF. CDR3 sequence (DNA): TGTGCCAGCAGTTCCTTGGCACAGGGTTTCGACTATGGCTACACCTTC.

The CDR3 DNA sequence: TGCGCCAGCAGCGAGGGACTAGCGGGGCAGGTCGGGGAGCTGTTTTTT. Protein product: CASSEGLAGQVGELFF. V is TRBV4-1 and J is TRBJ2-2; 13 positions agree with TRBD2. This CDR3 has 16 amino acids. The V gene end was trimmed by 5 bases and the J gene end by 7 bases; junction bases not matched to a gene: 7. CDR1 MGHRA and CDR2 YSYEKL come from the germline V gene.

In DNA, the CDR3 is TGTGCCAGCAGTGAAGACGGGGAAGATAATGAAAAACTGTTTTTT. Protein: CASSEDGEDNEKLFF. The chain combines TRBV6-1 with TRBJ1-4; D unclear. V dropped 1 base and J dropped 4 bases, with 10 bases sitting between them. The V gene's germline CDR1 is MNHNS and CDR2 SASEGT. This CDR3 comprises 15 residues.

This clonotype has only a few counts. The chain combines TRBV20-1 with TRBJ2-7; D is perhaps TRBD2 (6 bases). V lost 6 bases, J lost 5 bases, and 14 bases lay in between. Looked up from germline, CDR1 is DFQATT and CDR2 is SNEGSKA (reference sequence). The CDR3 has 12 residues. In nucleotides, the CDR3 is TGCAGTGCCGAGGAGGGAATCGACGAGCAGTACTTC. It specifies CSAEEGIDEQYF.

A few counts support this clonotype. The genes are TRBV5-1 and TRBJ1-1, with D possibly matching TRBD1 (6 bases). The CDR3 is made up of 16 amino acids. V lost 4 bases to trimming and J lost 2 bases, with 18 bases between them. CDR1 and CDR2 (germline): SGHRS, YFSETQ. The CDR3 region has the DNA TGCGCCAGCAGCGCCGGGGGCAGAACCCATAACACTGAAGCTTTCTTT. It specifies CASSAGGRTHNTEAFF.

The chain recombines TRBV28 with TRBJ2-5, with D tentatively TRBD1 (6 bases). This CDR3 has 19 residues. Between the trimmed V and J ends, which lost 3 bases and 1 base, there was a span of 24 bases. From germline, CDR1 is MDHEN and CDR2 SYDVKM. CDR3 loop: CASSFHPESTGIFQETQYF. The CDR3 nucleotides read TGTGCCAGCAGTTTCCACCCCGAATCGACAGGTATCTTCCAAGAGACCCAGTACTTC.